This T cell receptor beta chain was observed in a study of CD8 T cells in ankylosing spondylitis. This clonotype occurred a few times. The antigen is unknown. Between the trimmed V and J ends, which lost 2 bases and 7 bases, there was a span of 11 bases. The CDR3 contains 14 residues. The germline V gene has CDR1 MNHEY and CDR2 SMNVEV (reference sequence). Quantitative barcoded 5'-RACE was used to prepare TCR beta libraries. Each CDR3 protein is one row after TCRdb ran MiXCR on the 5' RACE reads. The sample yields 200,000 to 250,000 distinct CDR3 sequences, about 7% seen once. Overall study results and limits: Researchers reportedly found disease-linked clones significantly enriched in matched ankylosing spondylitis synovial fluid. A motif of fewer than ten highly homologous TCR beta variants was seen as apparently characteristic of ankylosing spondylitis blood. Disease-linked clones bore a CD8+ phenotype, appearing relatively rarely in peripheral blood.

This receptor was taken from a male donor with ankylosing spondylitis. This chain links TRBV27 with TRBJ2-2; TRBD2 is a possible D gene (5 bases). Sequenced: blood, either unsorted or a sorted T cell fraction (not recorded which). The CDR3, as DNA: TGTGCCAGCAGTTTAAGTTCGGGGTTCGGGGAGCTGTTTTTT. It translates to CASSLSSGFGELFF.